This T cell receptor beta chain stems from a study of beta chain features in type 1 diabetes. About the research overall: Healthy donors resembled patients in age, gender and cell yields.

Purity exceeded 95% in all sorted populations. General observations from the study: Within each of all four CD4+ subsets, Type 1 diabetes patients had TCRB CDR3s that were moderately but significantly shorter. For patients, the naive, central memory and Treg TCRB repertoires appeared more alike than for healthy donors.

This CDR3 has 15 amino acids. Germline CDR1 and CDR2: SGHVS and FQNEAQ. After removal of 2 bases from V and 9 bases from J, the junction contained 9 bases not matched to a gene. The sequenced template was cDNA made from the entire isolated RNA. Generated by immunoSEQ multiplex PCR, the TCRdb table keeps only in-frame clones and is missing some. This table holds about 150,000 clones, 9.2% found once. The sample holds a few counts of this clone. Its antigen remains unidentified. The TCR comes from a man in his late teens or twenties in good health. The rearrangement joins TRBV7-8 to TRBJ2-1; 8 bases fit TRBD2. Material for sequencing was central memory CD4+ T cells from blood. The CDR3 nucleotides are TGTGCCAGCAGCTTAATAACCAGCGGGGGCGGTGAGCAGTTCTTC. Its protein product is CASSLITSGGGEQFF.